The 29 T cell receptor beta chains listed next were all sequenced from one sample in a study of blood T cell repertoires in COVID-19. Using immunoSEQ multiplex PCR, the repertoire was profiled, and TCRdb retains in-frame clones only, with some absent. The table shows 200,000 to 250,000 clones, with roughly 87% occurring only once. The sample taken for sequencing was peripheral blood. The receptor source for this set is a young woman who had recovered from COVID-19.

This chain links TRBV6-2 or TRBV6-3 with TRBJ2-5; the match to TRBD2 covers 8 bases. The CDR3 covers 18 residues. In germline, CDR1 is MNHEY, CDR2 SVGEGT. Trimming cost V 0 bases and J 5 bases; bases outside gene matches: 14. The CDR3 sequence is CASSYSVGTSHQWETQYF. DNA for the CDR3: TGTGCCAGCAGTTACTCGGTGGGGACTAGTCATCAATGGGAGACCCAGTACTTC.

The gene calls are TRBV7-9 and TRBJ1-5; the D gene is possibly TRBD1 (6 bases). The CDR3 extends over 14 amino acids. Germline CDR1 is SEHNR and CDR2 is FQNEAQ (reference sequence). The V and J ends lost 3 bases and 5 bases respectively, with 11 bases between them. The CDR3 protein is CASSFRDTDQPQHF. Here the CDR3 DNA reads TGTGCCAGCAGCTTTAGGGACACCGATCAGCCCCAGCATTTT.

This clone was detected once. The V and J genes are TRBV19 and TRBJ1-1; D may be TRBD1 (5 bases). Germline V gene sequence: CDR1 LNHDA, CDR2 SQIVND (reference sequence). V lost 0 bases and J 4 bases, leaving 12 bases between the germline ends. This CDR3 spans 15 amino acids. CDR3 sequence: CASSIDGAARTEAFF. CDR3 bases: TGTGCCAGTAGTATAGATGGGGCAGCGCGCACTGAAGCTTTCTTT.

This chain joins TRBV4-1 and TRBJ2-1; 7 bases are a match to TRBD2. Trimming at V came to 0 bases and at J to 0 bases, leaving 5 bases not matched to a gene. The CDR3 covers 17 residues. Per germline, CDR1 MGHRA and CDR2 YSYEKL. The CDR3 here is CASSQEASGVSYNEQFF. The CDR3 DNA follows: TGCGCCAGCAGCCAAGAGGCTAGCGGCGTCTCCTACAATGAGCAGTTCTTC.

The V call is TRBV2, the J call TRBJ2-1, with a tentative D call TRBD1 (5 bases). Deletions cut 4 bases from V and 6 bases from J, with 13 bases between. Germline CDR1 SNHLY, CDR2 FYNNEI. This CDR3 region has 14 residues. This chain's CDR3 is CASSAEGATNEQFF. The CDR3 coding sequence is TGTGCCAGCAGTGCGGAAGGGGCGACCAATGAGCAGTTCTTC.

J is TRBJ1-6 and V is TRBV6-5; D not resolved. Per germline, CDR1 MNHEY and CDR2 SVGAGI. The ends were cut back, 7 bases at V and 5 bases at J, with 9 bases in the middle. The length of the CDR3 is 13 residues. The CDR3 DNA reads as TGTGCCAGCACTTGGGGAGATAATTCACCCCTCCACTTT. As protein: CASTWGDNSPLHF.

J is TRBJ2-7 and V is TRBV3-1 (or the pseudogene TRBV3-2); TRBD2 is a possible D gene (6 bases). The length of the CDR3 is 13 residues. V lost 0 bases to trimming and J lost 11 bases, with 14 bases between them. CDR1 is LGHDT, CDR2 YNNKEL, per germline (reference sequence). CDR3 loop: CASSQDTTRRKYF. CDR3 DNA: TGTGCCAGCAGCCAAGATACGACTAGGCGTAAGTACTTC.

The chain is built from TRBV7-6 and TRBJ1-1; D is unclear. This CDR3 is built from 14 residues. Germline-derived CDR1 and CDR2 are SGHVS and FNYEAQ. V was clipped by 0 bases and J by 5 bases, with 10 bases between them. The CDR3 DNA reads as TGTGCCAGCAGCTTAGCGATACGGGGTACTGAAGCTTTCTTT. Amino acid sequence: CASSLAIRGTEAFF.

The chain combines TRBV5-1 with TRBJ1-5, with 8 bases identical to TRBD1. Looked up from germline, CDR1 is SGHRS and CDR2 is YFSETQ. Losses at the gene ends were 0 bases for V and 5 bases for J; bases not matched to a gene: 7. This CDR3 comprises 16 residues. CDR3 DNA: TGCGCCAGCAGCTTGGGGACAGGGAAACGGGATCAGCCCCAGCATTTT. This encodes CASSLGTGKRDQPQHF.

In nucleotides, the CDR3 is TGTGCCAGCAGTTCCTACCGGGGGGTCTGGAGCGGGGAGCTGTTTTTT. Residues: CASSSYRGVWSGELFF. V usage is TRBV28 and J usage is TRBJ2-2, with 7 bases matching TRBD2. V trimming: 4 bases; J trimming: 7 bases; junction bases outside the gene matches: 12. The germline CDR1 and CDR2 sequences are MDHEN and SYDVKM. This CDR3 contains 16 residues.

The chain uses TRBV4-2 and TRBJ1-2; D unresolved. The germline V and J ends were trimmed by 3 bases and 7 bases, with 15 bases remaining between them. There are 14 residues in the CDR3. Germline assignment: CDR1 LGHNA and CDR2 YNFKEQ. In DNA, the CDR3 is TGTGCCAGCAGCCAGGGGAGGGCTTTGGGTGGCTACACCTTC. It codes for CASSQGRALGGYTF.

This clone was seen just once. This rearrangement joins TRBV12-5 to TRBJ2-1; 8 bases map to TRBD1. V was clipped by 1 base and J by 1 base; unmatched bases: 9. CDR1 and CDR2 from the germline V gene are LGHNT and FRNRAP. The CDR3 consists of 18 residues. CDR3 coding DNA: TGTGCTAGTGGTTTGGGACAGGGGATACTGAAATCCTACAATGAGCAGTTCTTC. Translated: CASGLGQGILKSYNEQFF.

In nucleotides, the CDR3 is TGTGCCAGCAGCTTAACCCTGACTAGTGATTCCTACGAGCAGTACTTC. The encoded protein is CASSLTLTSDSYEQYF. This sequence joins TRBV11-2 and TRBJ2-7, with D tentatively TRBD2 (6 bases). Germline CDR1 SGHAT, CDR2 FQNNGV. The CDR3 is 16 residues long. V lost 2 bases and J 1 base, leaving 15 bases between the germline ends.

Regarding this clone: Other DNA sequences in the same sample also yield this CDR3. The chain uses TRBV9 and TRBJ2-5; 8 nucleotides align to TRBD2. V was clipped by 0 bases and J by 4 bases; unmatched bases: 2. CDR1 SGDLS and CDR2 YYNGEE come from the germline V gene. This CDR3 is 14 amino acids long. The CDR3, as DNA: TGTGCCAGCAGCGTAGCTAGCGGGCGAGAGACCCAGTACTTC. Its protein is CASSVASGRETQYF.

This chain links TRBV5-1 with TRBJ1-1; possible D gene TRBD1, 5 bases. Looked up from germline, CDR1 is SGHRS and CDR2 is YFSETQ. With 3 bases removed from V and 2 bases from J, the gap between germline ends came to 11 bases. This CDR3 region has 14 residues. The CDR3, as DNA: TGCGCCAGCAGCTGGGCAGGGCCCAACACTGAAGCTTTCTTT. As protein: CASSWAGPNTEAFF.

The CDR3 reads CASSFSGDGYTF. The CDR3 DNA reads TGTGCCAGCAGCTTTTCAGGGGACGGCTACACCTTC. This chain joins TRBV7-9 and TRBJ1-2; D is perhaps TRBD1 (6 bases). Germline-derived CDR1 and CDR2 are SEHNR and FQNEAQ (reference sequence). This CDR3 region has 12 residues. V was pared by 3 bases and J by 8 bases, with 10 bases between. Variable domain in full (rest from reference TRBV7-9 and TRBJ1-2): DTGVSQNPRHKITKRGQNVTFRCDPISEHNRLYWYRQTLGQGPEFLTYFQNEAQLEKSRLLSDRFSAERPKGSFSTLEIQRTEQGDSAMYLCASSFSGDGYTFGSGTRLTVV.

The chain couples TRBV6-6 to TRBJ1-1; D call uncertain. V shed 6 bases and J shed 8 bases, with 13 bases lying between them. CDR3 length: 12 residues. The germline CDR1 and CDR2 sequences are MNHNY and SVGAGI (reference sequence). The CDR3 DNA reads TGTGCCAGCAGCTTAGACACCCTCGAAGCTTTCTTT. Translated: CASSLDTLEAFF.

The rearrangement joins TRBV7-2 to TRBJ2-6, with a tentative D call TRBD2 (5 bases). The germline gives CDR1 SGHTA, CDR2 FQGNSA. CDR3 size: 15 residues. V dropped 2 bases and J dropped 2 bases, with 7 bases sitting between them. CDR3 residues: CASSLSRAGANVLTF. In DNA, the CDR3 is TGTGCCAGCAGCTTATCGAGGGCTGGGGCCAACGTCCTGACTTTC.

There are a few counts of this clone. The chain joins TRBV2 to TRBJ1-6; the D gene is possibly TRBD1 (5 bases). This CDR3 is 15 amino acids long. Germline assignment: CDR1 SNHLY and CDR2 FYNNEI. Trimming took off 6 bases at V and 8 bases at J, with 17 bases between the two ends. The CDR3 DNA is TGTGCCAGCAGGCGTAAACAGGTTGGGGATTCACCCCTCCACTTT. Translated, it gives CASRRKQVGDSPLHF.

The chain combines TRBV9 with TRBJ2-2; 8 nucleotides align to TRBD2. V was pared by 7 bases and J by 2 bases, with 7 bases of the junction left unmatched. The CDR3 extends over 15 amino acids. CDR1 and CDR2 from the germline V gene are SGDLS and YYNGEE. The CDR3 is CASGREGLNTGELFF. CDR3 DNA sequence: TGTGCCAGCGGACGGGAGGGCCTAAACACCGGGGAGCTGTTTTTT. Full variable domain (remainder filled in from reference TRBV9 and TRBJ2-2): DSGVTQTPKHLITATGQRVTLRCSPRSGDLSVYWYQQSLDQGLQFLIQYYNGEERAKGNILERFSAQQFPDLHSELNLSSLELGDSALYFCASGREGLNTGELFFGEGSRLTVL.

V gene TRBV19 combines with J gene TRBJ2-1; D may be TRBD1 (7 bases). The germline gives CDR1 LNHDA, CDR2 SQIVND (reference sequence). Deletions cut 2 bases from V and 7 bases from J, with 9 bases between. CDR3 length: 13 residues. The CDR3 nucleotides are TGTGCCAGTAGTATATCAGGGGGGAATGAGCAGTTCTTC. Protein: CASSISGGNEQFF.

The J gene is TRBJ1-1, the V gene TRBV21-1; the D call TRBD1 from the table was never checked on the DNA. TRBV21-1 is assigned pseudogene status. The length of the CDR3 is 17 residues. The CDR3 is CASSKKMKAGQNTEAFF. CDR3 coding DNA: TGTGCCAGCAGCAAAAAGATGAAGGCCGGACAGAACACTGAAGCTTTCTTT.

This chain joins TRBV30 and TRBJ1-4; tentatively, D is TRBD1 (5 bases). Germline-derived CDR1 and CDR2 are GTSNPN and SVGIG (reference sequence). Trimming took off 8 bases at V and 7 bases at J, with 20 bases between the two ends. The CDR3 length is 14 residues. This chain's CDR3 is CAANTGRPFEKLFF. In nucleotides, the CDR3 is TGTGCCGCGAACACAGGCCGACCATTTGAAAAACTGTTTTTT.

The J gene is TRBJ2-1, the V gene TRBV11-2; D possibly corresponds to TRBD2 (6 bases). CDR3 size: 15 residues. V lost 1 base to trimming and J lost 8 bases, with 15 bases between them. The V gene's germline CDR1 is SGHAT and CDR2 FQNNGV. This chain's CDR3 is CASSLVPGGIDEQFF. The CDR3 DNA follows: TGTGCCAGCAGCTTAGTTCCAGGCGGGATCGATGAGCAGTTCTTC.

The chain couples TRBV6-2 or TRBV6-3 to TRBJ2-2; 8 bases fit TRBD2. Germline CDR1 is MNHEY and CDR2 is SVGEGT. The CDR3 length is 14 residues. Germline trimming cut 0 bases from V and 6 bases from J; bases unmatched to any gene: 0. For the CDR3, the DNA is TGTGCCAGCAGTTACTCTAGCGGGGCCGGGGAGCTGTTTTTT. This gives the protein CASSYSSGAGELFF.

The CDR3 DNA reads as TGTGCCAGCAGCGTCGGGACAGCCTATGGCTACACCTTC. As protein: CASSVGTAYGYTF. J is TRBJ1-2 and V is TRBV9; TRBD1 matches 7 bases. The V segment lost 2 bases and the J segment 4 bases; nucleotides outside the gene matches: 2. Looked up from germline, CDR1 is SGDLS and CDR2 is YYNGEE. The CDR3 runs 13 residues. The full variable domain, rest sourced from reference TRBV9 and TRBJ1-2, is DSGVTQTPKHLITATGQRVTLRCSPRSGDLSVYWYQQSLDQGLQFLIQYYNGEERAKGNILERFSAQQFPDLHSELNLSSLELGDSALYFCASSVGTAYGYTFGSGTRLTVV.

CDR3 amino acids: CASSSRTGAYTIYF. CDR3 bases: TGTGCCAGCTCAAGCCGGACAGGGGCATACACCATATATTTT. The chain joins TRBV18 to TRBJ1-3; TRBD1 matches at 9 bases. Germline V gene sequence: CDR1 KGHSH, CDR2 LQKENI. CDR3 length: 14 amino acids. Trimming cost V 5 bases and J 8 bases; bases outside gene matches: 7.

This chain connects TRBV5-4 to TRBJ1-2; possibly TRBD1 for D (5 bases). Germline CDR1 and CDR2: SGHNT and YYREEE (reference sequence). V gave up 2 bases and J gave up 6 bases, with 20 bases separating them. This CDR3 contains 16 residues. The CDR3 sequence is CASSLGRDSPSDGYTF. The CDR3 nucleotides read TGTGCCAGCAGCTTAGGTAGAGACAGTCCCTCTGATGGCTACACCTTC.

This chain connects TRBV25-1 to TRBJ2-7, with 11 bases identical to TRBD2. The germline gives CDR1 MGHDK, CDR2 SYGVNS. The CDR3 totals 15 residues. J gave up 2 bases and V 3 bases, and 3 bases lay outside the gene matches. CDR3 in DNA: TGTGCCAGCAGTGACCCTAGCGGGAGGACCTACGAGCAGTACTTC. Translating gives CASSDPSGRTYEQYF.